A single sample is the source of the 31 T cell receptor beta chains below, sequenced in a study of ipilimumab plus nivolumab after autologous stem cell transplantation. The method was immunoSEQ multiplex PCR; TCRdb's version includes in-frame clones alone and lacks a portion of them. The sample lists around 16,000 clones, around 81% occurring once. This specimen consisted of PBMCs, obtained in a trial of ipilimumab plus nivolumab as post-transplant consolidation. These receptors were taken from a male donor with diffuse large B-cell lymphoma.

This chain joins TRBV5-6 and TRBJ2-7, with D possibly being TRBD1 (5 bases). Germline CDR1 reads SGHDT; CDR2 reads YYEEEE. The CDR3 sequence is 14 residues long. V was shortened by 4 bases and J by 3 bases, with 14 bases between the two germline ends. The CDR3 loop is CASSNKQVRYEQYF. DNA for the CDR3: TGTGCCAGCAGCAATAAACAGGTCCGCTACGAGCAGTACTTC.

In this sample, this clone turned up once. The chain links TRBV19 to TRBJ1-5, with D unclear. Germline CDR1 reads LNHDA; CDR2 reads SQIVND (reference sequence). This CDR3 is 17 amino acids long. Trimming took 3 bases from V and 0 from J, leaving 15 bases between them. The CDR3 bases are TGTGCCAGTAGTATTAATGGGGTGGGCTTTAGCAATCAGCCCCAGCATTTT. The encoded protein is CASSINGVGFSNQPQHF.

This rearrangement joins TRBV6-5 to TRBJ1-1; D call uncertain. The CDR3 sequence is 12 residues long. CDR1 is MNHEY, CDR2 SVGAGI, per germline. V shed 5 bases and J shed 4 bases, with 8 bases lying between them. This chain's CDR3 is CASSPRSTEAFF. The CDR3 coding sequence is TGTGCCAGCAGTCCCCGTTCCACTGAAGCTTTCTTT.

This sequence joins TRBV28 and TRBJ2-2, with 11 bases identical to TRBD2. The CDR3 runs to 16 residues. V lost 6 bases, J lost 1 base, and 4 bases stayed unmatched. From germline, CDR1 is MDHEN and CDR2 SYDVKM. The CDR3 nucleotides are TGTGCCAGCAGCAACGGACTAGCGGGGAACACCGGGGAGCTGTTTTTT. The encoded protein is CASSNGLAGNTGELFF.

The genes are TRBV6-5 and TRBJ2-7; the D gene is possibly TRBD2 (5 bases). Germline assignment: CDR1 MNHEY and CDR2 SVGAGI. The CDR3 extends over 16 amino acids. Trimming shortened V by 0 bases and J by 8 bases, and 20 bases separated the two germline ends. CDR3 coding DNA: TGTGCCAGCAGTTACTCGAGGAGGTCTGAGGGTACGCAGCAGTACTTC. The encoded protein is CASSYSRRSEGTQQYF.

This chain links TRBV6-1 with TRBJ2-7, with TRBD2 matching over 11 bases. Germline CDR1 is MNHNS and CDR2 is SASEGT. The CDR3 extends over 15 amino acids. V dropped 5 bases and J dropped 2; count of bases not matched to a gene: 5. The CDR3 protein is CASSSKTSGAYEQYF. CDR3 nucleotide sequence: TGTGCCAGCAGTAGCAAGACTAGCGGGGCCTACGAGCAGTACTTC.

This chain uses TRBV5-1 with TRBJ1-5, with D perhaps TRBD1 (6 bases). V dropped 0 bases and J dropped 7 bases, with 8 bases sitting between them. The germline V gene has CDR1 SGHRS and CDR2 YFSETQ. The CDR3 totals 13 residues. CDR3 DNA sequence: TGCGCCAGCAGCTTGGGTGGGGGCCAGCCCCAGCATTTT. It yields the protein CASSLGGGQPQHF.

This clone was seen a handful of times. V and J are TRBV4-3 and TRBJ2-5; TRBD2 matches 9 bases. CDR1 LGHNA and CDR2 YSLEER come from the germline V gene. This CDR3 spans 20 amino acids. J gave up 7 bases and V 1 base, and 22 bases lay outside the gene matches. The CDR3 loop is CASSQVWGGGAGPGIGTQYF. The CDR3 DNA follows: TGCGCCAGCAGCCAAGTCTGGGGCGGGGGGGCCGGACCCGGGATCGGGACCCAGTACTTC.

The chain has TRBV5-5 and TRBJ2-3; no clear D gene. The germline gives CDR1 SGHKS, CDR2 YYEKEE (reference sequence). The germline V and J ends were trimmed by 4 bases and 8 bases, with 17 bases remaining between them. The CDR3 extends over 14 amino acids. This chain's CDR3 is CASSPPGAALTQYF. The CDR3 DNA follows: TGTGCCAGCAGCCCCCCCGGCGCGGCCCTTACGCAGTATTTT.

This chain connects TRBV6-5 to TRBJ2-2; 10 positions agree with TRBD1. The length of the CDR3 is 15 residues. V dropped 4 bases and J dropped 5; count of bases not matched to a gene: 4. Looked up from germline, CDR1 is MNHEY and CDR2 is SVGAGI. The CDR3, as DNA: TGTGCCAGCAGTTTCAGACAGGGGGCGACCGGGGAGCTGTTTTTT. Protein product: CASSFRQGATGELFF.

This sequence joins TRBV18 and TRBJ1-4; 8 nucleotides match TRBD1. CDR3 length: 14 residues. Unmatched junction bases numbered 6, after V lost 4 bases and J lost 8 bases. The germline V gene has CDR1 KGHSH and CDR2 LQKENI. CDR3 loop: CASSRQGIEEKLFF. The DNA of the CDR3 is TGTGCCAGCTCACGACAGGGGATAGAGGAAAAACTGTTTTTT. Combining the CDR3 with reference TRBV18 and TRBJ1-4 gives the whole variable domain NAGVMQNPRHLVRRRGQEARLRCSPMKGHSHVYWYRQLPEEGLKFMVYLQKENIIDESGMPKERFSAEFPKEGPSILRIQQVVRGDSAAYFCASSRQGIEEKLFFGSGTQLSVL.

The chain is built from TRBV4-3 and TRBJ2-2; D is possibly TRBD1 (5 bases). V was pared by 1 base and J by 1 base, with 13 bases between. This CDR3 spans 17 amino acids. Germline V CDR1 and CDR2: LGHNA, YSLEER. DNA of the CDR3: TGCGCCAGCAGCCAAGTCCCAGCGCAGGGGAACACCGGGGAGCTGTTTTTT. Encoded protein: CASSQVPAQGNTGELFF.

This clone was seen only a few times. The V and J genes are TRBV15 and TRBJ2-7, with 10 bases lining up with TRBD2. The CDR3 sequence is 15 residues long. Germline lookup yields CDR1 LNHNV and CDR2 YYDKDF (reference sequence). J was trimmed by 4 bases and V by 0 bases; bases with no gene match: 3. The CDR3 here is CATSREASGGYEQYF. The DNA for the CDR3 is TGTGCCACCAGCAGAGAGGCTAGCGGGGGTTACGAGCAGTACTTC.

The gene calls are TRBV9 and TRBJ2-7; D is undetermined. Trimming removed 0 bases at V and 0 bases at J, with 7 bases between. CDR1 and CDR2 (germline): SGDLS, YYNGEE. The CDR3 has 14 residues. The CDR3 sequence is CASSVDPGSYEQYF. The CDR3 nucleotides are TGTGCCAGCAGCGTAGACCCCGGCTCCTACGAGCAGTACTTC.

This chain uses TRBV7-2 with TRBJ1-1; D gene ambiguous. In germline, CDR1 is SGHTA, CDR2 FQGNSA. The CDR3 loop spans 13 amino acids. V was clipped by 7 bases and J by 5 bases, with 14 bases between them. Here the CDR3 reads CASTVRVGTEAFF. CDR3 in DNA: TGTGCCAGCACGGTGAGGGTAGGGACTGAAGCTTTCTTT.

CDR3 region: CAISESGLNNEQFF. For the CDR3, the DNA is TGTGCCATCAGTGAGTCGGGACTAAACAATGAGCAGTTCTTC. V gene TRBV10-3 combines with J gene TRBJ2-1; 7 nucleotides match TRBD2. The CDR3 has 14 amino acids. CDR1 and CDR2 (germline): ENHRY, SYGVKD. V was pared by 0 bases and J by 5 bases, with 1 base of the junction left unmatched.

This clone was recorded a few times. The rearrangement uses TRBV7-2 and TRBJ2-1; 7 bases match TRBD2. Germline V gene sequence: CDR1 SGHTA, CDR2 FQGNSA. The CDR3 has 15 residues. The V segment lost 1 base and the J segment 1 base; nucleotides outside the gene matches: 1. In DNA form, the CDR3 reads TGTGCCAGCAGCTTAGGCGGGGGTTCCTACAATGAGCAGTTCTTC. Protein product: CASSLGGGSYNEQFF. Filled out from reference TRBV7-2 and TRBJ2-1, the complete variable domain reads GAGVSQSPSNKVTEKGKDVELRCDPISGHTALYWYRQSLGQGLEFLIYFQGNSAPDKSGLPSDRFSAERTGGSVSTLTIQRTQQEDSAVYLCASSLGGGSYNEQFFGPGTRLTVL.

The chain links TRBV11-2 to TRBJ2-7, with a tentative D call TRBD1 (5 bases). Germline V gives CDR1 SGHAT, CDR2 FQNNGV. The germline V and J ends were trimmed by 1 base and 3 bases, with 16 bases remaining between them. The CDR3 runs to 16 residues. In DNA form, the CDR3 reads TGTGCCAGCAGCTTAGGAACAGGAAGGACGGGCTACGAGCAGTACTTC. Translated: CASSLGTGRTGYEQYF.

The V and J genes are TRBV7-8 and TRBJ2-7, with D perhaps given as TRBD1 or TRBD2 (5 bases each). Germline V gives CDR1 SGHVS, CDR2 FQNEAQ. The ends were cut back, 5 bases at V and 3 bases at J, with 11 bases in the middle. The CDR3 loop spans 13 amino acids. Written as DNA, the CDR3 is TGTGCCAGCAGCCCCGGGGCCGGCTACGAGCAGTACTTC. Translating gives CASSPGAGYEQYF.

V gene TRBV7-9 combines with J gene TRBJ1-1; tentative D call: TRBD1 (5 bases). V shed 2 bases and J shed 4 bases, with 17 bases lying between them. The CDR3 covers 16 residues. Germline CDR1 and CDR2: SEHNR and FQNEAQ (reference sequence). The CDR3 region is CASSLRGPGKSTEAFF. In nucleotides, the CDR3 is TGTGCCAGCAGCTTAAGGGGCCCGGGGAAAAGCACTGAAGCTTTCTTT. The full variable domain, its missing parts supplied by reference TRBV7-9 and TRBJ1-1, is DTGVSQNPRHKITKRGQNVTFRCDPISEHNRLYWYRQTLGQGPEFLTYFQNEAQLEKSRLLSDRFSAERPKGSFSTLEIQRTEQGDSAMYLCASSLRGPGKSTEAFFGQGTRLTVV.

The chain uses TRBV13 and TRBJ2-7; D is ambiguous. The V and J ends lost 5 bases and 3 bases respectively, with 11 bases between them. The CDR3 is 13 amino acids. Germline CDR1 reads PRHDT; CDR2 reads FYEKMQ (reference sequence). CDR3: CASSPATSYEQYF. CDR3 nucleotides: TGTGCCAGCAGCCCGGCTACCAGCTACGAGCAGTACTTC.

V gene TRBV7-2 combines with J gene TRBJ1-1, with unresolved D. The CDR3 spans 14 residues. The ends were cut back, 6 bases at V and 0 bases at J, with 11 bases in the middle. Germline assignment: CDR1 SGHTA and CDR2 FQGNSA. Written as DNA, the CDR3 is TGTGCCAGCAGACTAGGATTAATGAACACTGAAGCTTTCTTT. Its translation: CASRLGLMNTEAFF.

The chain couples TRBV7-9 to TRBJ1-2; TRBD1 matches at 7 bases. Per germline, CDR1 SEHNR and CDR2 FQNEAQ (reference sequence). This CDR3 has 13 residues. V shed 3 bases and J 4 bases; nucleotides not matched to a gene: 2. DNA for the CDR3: TGTGCCAGCAGCTTTGGGACAGTCTATGGCTACACCTTC. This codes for CASSFGTVYGYTF.

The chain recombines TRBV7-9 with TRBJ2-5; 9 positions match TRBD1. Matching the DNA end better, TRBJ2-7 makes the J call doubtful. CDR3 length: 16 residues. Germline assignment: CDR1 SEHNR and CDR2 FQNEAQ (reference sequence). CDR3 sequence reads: CASSFYSGTGPYEQYF. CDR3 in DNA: TGTGCCAGCAGCTTCTACTCCGGGACAGGGCCCTACGAGCAGTACTTC.

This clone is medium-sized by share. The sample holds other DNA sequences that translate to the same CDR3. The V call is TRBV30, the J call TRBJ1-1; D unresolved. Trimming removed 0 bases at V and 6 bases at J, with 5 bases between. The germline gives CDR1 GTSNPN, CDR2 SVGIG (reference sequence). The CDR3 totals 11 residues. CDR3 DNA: TGTGCCTGGAGTGTACTGTCTGAAGCTTTCTTT. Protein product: CAWSVLSEAFF.

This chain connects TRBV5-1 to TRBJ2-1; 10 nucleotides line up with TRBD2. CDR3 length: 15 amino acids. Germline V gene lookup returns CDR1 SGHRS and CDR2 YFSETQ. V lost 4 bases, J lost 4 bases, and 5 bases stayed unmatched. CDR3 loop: CASSVLAGEYNEQFF. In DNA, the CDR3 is TGCGCCAGCAGCGTGCTAGCGGGGGAGTACAATGAGCAGTTCTTC.

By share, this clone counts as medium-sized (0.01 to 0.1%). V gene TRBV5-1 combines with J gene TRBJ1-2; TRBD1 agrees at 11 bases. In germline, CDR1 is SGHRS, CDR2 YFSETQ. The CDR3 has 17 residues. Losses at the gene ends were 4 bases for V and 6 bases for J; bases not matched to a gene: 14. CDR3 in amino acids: CASSLVRTGGAEDGYTF. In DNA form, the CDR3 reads TGCGCCAGCAGCCTCGTCAGGACAGGGGGCGCAGAGGATGGCTACACCTTC.

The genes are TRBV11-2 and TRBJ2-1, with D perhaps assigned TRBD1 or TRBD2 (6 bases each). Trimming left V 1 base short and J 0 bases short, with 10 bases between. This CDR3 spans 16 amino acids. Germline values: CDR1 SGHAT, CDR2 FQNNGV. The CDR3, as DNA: TGTGCCAGCAGCTTAGTCCGGGGGCCCTCCTACAATGAGCAGTTCTTC. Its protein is CASSLVRGPSYNEQFF.

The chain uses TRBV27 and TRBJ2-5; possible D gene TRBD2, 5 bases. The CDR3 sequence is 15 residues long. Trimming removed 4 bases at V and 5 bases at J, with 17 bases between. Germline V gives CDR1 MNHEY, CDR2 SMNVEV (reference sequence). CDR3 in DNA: TGTGCCAGCAGTTCTATCTGGAGGCAGGTCGAGACCCAGTACTTC. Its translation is CASSSIWRQVETQYF.

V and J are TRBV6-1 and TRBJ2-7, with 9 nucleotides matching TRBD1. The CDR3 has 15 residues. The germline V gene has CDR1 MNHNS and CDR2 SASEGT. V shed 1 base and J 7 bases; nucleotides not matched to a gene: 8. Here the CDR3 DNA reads TGTGCCAGCAGTGAAGGGACAGGGGAATGGCGGGAGCAGTACTTC. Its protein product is CASSEGTGEWREQYF.

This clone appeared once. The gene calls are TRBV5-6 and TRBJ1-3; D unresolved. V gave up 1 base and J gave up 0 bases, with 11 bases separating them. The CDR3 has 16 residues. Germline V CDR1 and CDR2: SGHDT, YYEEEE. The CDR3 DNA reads TGTGCCAGCAGCTTGAACGGCCGAGACTCTGGAAACACCATATATTTT. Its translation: CASSLNGRDSGNTIYF.